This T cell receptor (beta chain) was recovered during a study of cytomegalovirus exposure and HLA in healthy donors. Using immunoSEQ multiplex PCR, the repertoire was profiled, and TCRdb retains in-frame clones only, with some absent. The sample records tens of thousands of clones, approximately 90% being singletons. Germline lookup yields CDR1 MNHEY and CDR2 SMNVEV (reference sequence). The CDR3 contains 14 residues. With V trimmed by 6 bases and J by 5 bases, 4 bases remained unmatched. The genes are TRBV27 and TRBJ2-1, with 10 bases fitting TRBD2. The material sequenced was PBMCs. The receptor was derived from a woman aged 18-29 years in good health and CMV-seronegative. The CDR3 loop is CASSRLAGNNEQFF. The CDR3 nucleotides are TGTGCCAGCAGCAGACTAGCGGGTAACAATGAGCAGTTCTTC.